This passage covers 8 T cell receptor beta chains from one sample sequenced in a study of CD8+ T cells in alopecia areata. Sequencing templates came from extracted RNA that was reverse transcribed into cDNA. Produced via immunoSEQ multiplex PCR; TCRdb's table is partial and in-frame only. The repertoire consists of approximately 280,000 clones, none detected only once. The study sorted pooled cutaneous lymph node cells by CD4, CD8alpha, NKG2D, NKG2ACE and other markers. Material for sequencing was CD4+ T cells sorted from a lymph node. The receptors derive from a C3H/HeJ mouse with alopecia areata. Mouse MHC haplotype: H2-k.

With respect to this clone: The genes are named according to mouse. The CDR3 goes on 4 residues after the read ends, and that part is filled in from the germline J gene. The chain recombines TRBV1 with TRBJ2-2; a possible D gene is TRBD1 (6 bases). This CDR3 is 14 amino acids long. The germline V gene has CDR1 NSQYPW and CDR2 LRSPGD (reference sequence). V was clipped by 1 base and J by 6 bases, with 9 bases between them. The sequenced part of the CDR3 DNA is TGCACCTGCAGTGCAGCTCCAGGGGCCGGG. This encodes CTCSAAPGAG. The full-length CDR3 reads as CTCSAAPGAGQLYF.

This clone has only a few counts. Germline and genes here are mouse. The CDR3 is cut off 4 residues early in the read; its end comes from the germline J gene. Other DNA sequences from this sample encode an identical CDR3 as well. This chain links TRBV1 with TRBJ2-7, with D tentatively TRBD1 (6 bases). The CDR3 has 13 residues. Germline CDR1 and CDR2: NSQYPW and LRSPGD (reference sequence). The CDR3 protein is CTCSAPGQYEQYF. CDR3 DNA (partial): TGCACCTGCAGTGCACCGGGACAATAT.

Points on this clone: Germline and genes here are mouse. The read terminates 4 residues before the CDR3 end, so the remaining end is supplied by the germline J gene. V is TRBV19 and J is TRBJ2-3; TRBD1 matches 10 bases. Trimming cost V 5 bases and J 1 base; bases outside gene matches: 7. The CDR3 loop spans 16 amino acids. CDR1 is FNHDT and CDR2 is SITEND in the germline V gene (reference sequence). The DNA read from the CDR3 is TGTGCCAGCAGCTTGCACGGGACAGGGGGTGCAGAA. The encoded protein is CASSLHGTGGAE. The complete CDR3 reads CASSLHGTGGAETLYF.

The table lists this clone with a few counts. Gene names and germline match the mouse. The CDR3: CASSDPGLESAETLYF. The part of the CDR3 DNA that was read is TGTGCCAGCAGTGATCCCGGACTGGAGAGTGCAGAA. This chain uses TRBV13-1 with TRBJ2-3; 7 nucleotides match TRBD2. The read stops 4 residues short of the end of the CDR3; the missing end is completed from the germline J gene. Germline V gene sequence: CDR1 NSHNY, CDR2 SYGAGN. V lost 1 base, J lost 0 bases, and 5 bases stayed unmatched. The CDR3 spans 16 residues.

This clone appeared a few times. Gene names and germline refer to mouse. The read terminates 3 residues ahead of where the CDR3 ends, so the germline J gene completes it. Other DNA sequences in the sample encode the same CDR3. This chain connects TRBV13-1 to TRBJ1-6; D perhaps matches TRBD1 (5 bases). TRBJ1-6 is an ORF, with its function uncertain. CDR3 length: 15 amino acids. Trimming shortened V by 5 bases and J by 0 bases, and 9 bases separated the two germline ends. Germline loops: CDR1 NSHNY, CDR2 SYGAGN. Incomplete CDR3 DNA: TGTGCCAGCAGGCCCGACAGTTCCTATAATTCGCCC. It codes for CASRPDSSYNSP. The whole CDR3 protein is CASRPDSSYNSPLYF.

This clone was detected ten times or more. The genes and germline here are from mouse. The CDR3 end lies 4 residues beyond the end of the read and is filled in from the germline J gene. Other DNA sequences in the same sample also yield this CDR3. The chain joins TRBV19 to TRBJ2-3; 8 bases are shared with TRBD1. This CDR3 region has 14 residues. V shed 6 bases and J 0 bases; nucleotides not matched to a gene: 3. Germline values: CDR1 FNHDT, CDR2 SITEND (reference sequence). The part of the CDR3 DNA that was read is TGTGCCAGCACCGACAGGGGTAGTGCAGAA. The encoded protein is CASTDRGSAE. The CDR3 in full is CASTDRGSAETLYF.

This clone came up a few times. Gene labels here are mouse ones. The CDR3 extends 4 residues past the end of the read, so its final part is completed from the germline J gene. This sequence joins TRBV19 and TRBJ2-7; a possible D gene is TRBD1 (6 bases). Germline CDR1 is FNHDT and CDR2 is SITEND (reference sequence). The CDR3 totals 13 residues. Incomplete CDR3 DNA: TGTGCCAGCAGTCAGACAGGAGATTAT. Residues: CASSQTGDY. The CDR3 in full is CASSQTGDYEQYF.

This clone was counted a few times. Any gene name here is a mouse gene name. The CDR3 bases that were read are TGCACCTGCAGTGCCAACAAATATAATTCGCCC. Amino acid sequence: CTCSANKYNSP. The entire CDR3 is CTCSANKYNSPLYF. The J gene is TRBJ1-6, the V gene TRBV1; no firm D call. Read coverage stops 3 residues before the CDR3 terminus; the germline J gene supplies the remainder. TRBJ1-6 is reported as an ORF; its role is uncertain. The CDR3 spans 14 residues. From germline, CDR1 is NSQYPW and CDR2 LRSPGD (reference sequence). V was clipped by 3 bases and J by 4 bases, with 7 bases between them.